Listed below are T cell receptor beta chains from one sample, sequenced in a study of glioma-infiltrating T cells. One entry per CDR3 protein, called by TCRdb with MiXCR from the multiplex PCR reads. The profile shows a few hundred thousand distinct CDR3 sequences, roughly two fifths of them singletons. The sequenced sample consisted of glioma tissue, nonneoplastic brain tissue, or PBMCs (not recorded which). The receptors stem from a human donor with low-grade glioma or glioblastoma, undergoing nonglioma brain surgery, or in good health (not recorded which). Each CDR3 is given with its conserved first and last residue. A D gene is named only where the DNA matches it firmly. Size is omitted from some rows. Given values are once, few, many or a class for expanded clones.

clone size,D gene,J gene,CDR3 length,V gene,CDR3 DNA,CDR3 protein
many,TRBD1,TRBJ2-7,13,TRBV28,TGTGCCGCCTCGACAGGGTCCTCCTACGAGCAGTACTTC,CAASTGSSYEQYF
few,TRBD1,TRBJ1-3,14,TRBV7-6,TGTGCCAGCAGCTCGACAGGGGTTGGAAACACCATATATTTT,CASSSTGVGNTIYF
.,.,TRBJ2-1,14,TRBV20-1,TGCAGTGCTTACCGGGGGAGCTCCTACAATGAGCAGTTCTTC,CSAYRGSSYNEQFF
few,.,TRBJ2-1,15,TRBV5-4,TGTGCCAGCAGCCGAACGGACAGTGGTTACAATGAGCAGTTCTTC,CASSRTDSGYNEQFF
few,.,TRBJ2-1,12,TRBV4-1,TGCGCCAGCAGCCAAGATAAAAAAGAGCAGTTCTTC,CASSQDKKEQFF
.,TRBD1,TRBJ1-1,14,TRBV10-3,TGTGCCATCACCAAGACAGGGGGGGACACTGAAGCTTTCTTT,CAITKTGGDTEAFF
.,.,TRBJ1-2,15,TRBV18,TGTGCCAGCTCACCAACCCGAGGGGCTAACTATGGCTACACCTTC,CASSPTRGANYGYTF
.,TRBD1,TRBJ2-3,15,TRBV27,TGTGCCATCAGCCTACAGGGGAGAGACACAGATACGCAGTATTTT,CAISLQGRDTDTQYF
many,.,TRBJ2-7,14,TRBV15,TGTGCCACCAGCCGCAGGTGGCAGTACTACGAGCAGTACTTC,CATSRRWQYYEQYF
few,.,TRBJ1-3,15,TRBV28,TGTGCCAGCAGCCCTATGGTTCAGTCTGGAAACACCATATATTTT,CASSPMVQSGNTIYF
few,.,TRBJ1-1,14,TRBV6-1,TGTGCCAGCAGGGCCTACTGGGCTGGCACTGAAGCTTTCTTT,CASRAYWAGTEAFF
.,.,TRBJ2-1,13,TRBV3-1,TGTGCCAGCAGCCAAGAGCGTTGGAATGAGAAGTTCTTC,CASSQERWNEKFF
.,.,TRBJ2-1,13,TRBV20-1,TGCAGTGCTAGCCTGAGCTCCTACAATGAGCAGTTCTTC,CSASLSSYNEQFF
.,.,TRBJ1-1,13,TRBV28,TGTGCCAGCAGTTTAGGTCCCTCGGAGTGGGCTTTCTTT,CASSLGPSEWAFF
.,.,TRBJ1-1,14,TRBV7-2,TGTGCCGGCAGCTCAACAGTGACTCACACTGAAGCTTTCTTT,CAGSSTVTHTEAFF
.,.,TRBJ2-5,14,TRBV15,TGTGCCAGCAGTTTATTTTCAGGCCTCGGGACCCAGTACTTC,CASSLFSGLGTQYF
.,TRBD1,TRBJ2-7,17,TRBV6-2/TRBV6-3,TGTGCCATCAGTGAGTCGGTGGCCCGGGACAGGGGGGCCGAGCAGTACTTC,CAISESVARDRGAEQYF
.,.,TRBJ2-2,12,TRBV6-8,TGCGCCAGCCACGGCGACACCGGGGAGCTGTTTTTT,CASHGDTGELFF
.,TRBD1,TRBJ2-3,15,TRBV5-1,TGCGCCAGCAGCTTGGGACAGGGGGACACAGATACGCAGTATTTT,CASSLGQGDTDTQYF
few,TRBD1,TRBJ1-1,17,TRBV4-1,TGCGCCAGCAGCCGAAGGCTTTCCAGGGGGGCCTTCCTGGAAGCTTTCTTT,CASSRRLSRGAFLEAFF
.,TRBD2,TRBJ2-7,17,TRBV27,TGTGCCAGCAGTTTAATAGCGGGAGGCCCGGGCTCCTACGAGCAGTACTTC,CASSLIAGGPGSYEQYF
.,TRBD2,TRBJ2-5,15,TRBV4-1,TGCGCCAGCAGCCAACTAGGACTAGCGAAAGAGACCCAGTACTTC,CASSQLGLAKETQYF
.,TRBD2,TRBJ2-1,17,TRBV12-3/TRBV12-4,TGTGCCAGCAGTCCTTTACTAGCGACACCTGGTATCGGTGAGCAGTCCTTC,CASSPLLATPGIGEQSF
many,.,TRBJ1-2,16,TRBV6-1,TGTGCCAGCATTGAAAATCTGGCGGTGGCTAACTATGGCTACACCTTC,CASIENLAVANYGYTF
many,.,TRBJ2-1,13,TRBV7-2,TGTGCCAGCAGCCCCTACCCTCACGGGGAGCAGTTCTTC,CASSPYPHGEQFF
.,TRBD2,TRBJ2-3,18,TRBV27,TGTGCCAGCAGTGCTGGGAACAGCGGGAGGGCGAGCACAGATACGCAGTATTTT,CASSAGNSGRASTDTQYF
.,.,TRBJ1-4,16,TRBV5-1,TGCGCCAGCAGCTTAGACAGCGGCGGGGCTAATGAAAAACTGTTTTTT,CASSLDSGGANEKLFF
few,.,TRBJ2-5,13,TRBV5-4,TGTGCCAGCGCCCGTGCTATAGGAGAGACCCAGTACTTC,CASARAIGETQYF
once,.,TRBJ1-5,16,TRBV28,TGTGCCAGCATTAAAAGACTCAGGGTTAGCAATCAGCCCCAGCATTTT,CASIKRLRVSNQPQHF
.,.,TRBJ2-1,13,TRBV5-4,TGTGCCAGCAGCTATGACGGATACAATGAGCAGTTCTTC,CASSYDGYNEQFF
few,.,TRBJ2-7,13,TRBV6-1,TGTGCCATCAGTGTCTCGGGGGCCTACGAGCAGTACTTC,CAISVSGAYEQYF
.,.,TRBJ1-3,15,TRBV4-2,TGTGCCAGCAGCCAAGATCTCGTCTCTGGAAACACCATATATTTT,CASSQDLVSGNTIYF
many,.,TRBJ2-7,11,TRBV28,TGTGCCAGCAGTTTATCGGGCGAGCAGTACTTC,CASSLSGEQYF
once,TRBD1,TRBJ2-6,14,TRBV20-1,TGCAGTGCTAGTGACAGGGCTGGGGCCAACGTCCTGACTTTC,CSASDRAGANVLTF
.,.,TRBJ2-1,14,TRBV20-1,TGCAGTGCTAAAGGGGACGCAGTTTCCTACGAGCAGTTCTTC,CSAKGDAVSYEQFF